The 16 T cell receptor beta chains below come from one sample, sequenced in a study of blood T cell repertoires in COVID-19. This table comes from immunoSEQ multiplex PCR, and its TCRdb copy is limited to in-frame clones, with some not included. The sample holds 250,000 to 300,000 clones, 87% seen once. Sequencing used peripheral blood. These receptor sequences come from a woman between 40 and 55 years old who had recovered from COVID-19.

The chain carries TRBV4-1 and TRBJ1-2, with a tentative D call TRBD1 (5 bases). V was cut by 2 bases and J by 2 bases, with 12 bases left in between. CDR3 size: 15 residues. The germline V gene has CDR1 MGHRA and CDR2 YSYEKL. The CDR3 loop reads CASSQLGGSNYGYTF. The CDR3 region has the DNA TGCGCCAGCAGCCAACTCGGGGGATCCAACTATGGCTACACCTTC.

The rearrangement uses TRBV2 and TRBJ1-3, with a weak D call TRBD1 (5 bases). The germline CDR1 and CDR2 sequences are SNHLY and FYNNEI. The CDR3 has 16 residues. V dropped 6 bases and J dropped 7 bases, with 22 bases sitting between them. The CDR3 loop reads CASSLSGLSVRNTIYF. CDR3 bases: TGTGCCAGCAGCCTGTCGGGACTGTCCGTGAGGAACACCATATATTTT. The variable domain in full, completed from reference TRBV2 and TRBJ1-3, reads EPEVTQTPSHQVTQMGQEVILRCVPISNHLYFYWYRQILGQKVEFLVSFYNNEISEKSEIFDDQFSVERPDGSNFTLKIRSTKLEDSAMYFCASSLSGLSVRNTIYFGEGSWLTVV.

The CDR3 sequence: CAWTGQSYEQYF. In DNA, the CDR3 is TGTGCCTGGACGGGACAGTCCTACGAGCAGTACTTC. The gene calls are TRBV30 and TRBJ2-7; 7 positions agree with TRBD1. The CDR3 spans 12 residues. V was clipped by 4 bases and J by 1 base; unmatched bases: 1. CDR1 and CDR2 (germline): GTSNPN, SVGIG (reference sequence).

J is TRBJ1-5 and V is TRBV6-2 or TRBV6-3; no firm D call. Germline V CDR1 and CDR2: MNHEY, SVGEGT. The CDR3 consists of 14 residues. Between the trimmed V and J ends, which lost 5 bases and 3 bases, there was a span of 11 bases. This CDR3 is CASSDWRYNQPQHF. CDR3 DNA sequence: TGTGCCAGCAGTGACTGGCGGTACAATCAGCCCCAGCATTTT.

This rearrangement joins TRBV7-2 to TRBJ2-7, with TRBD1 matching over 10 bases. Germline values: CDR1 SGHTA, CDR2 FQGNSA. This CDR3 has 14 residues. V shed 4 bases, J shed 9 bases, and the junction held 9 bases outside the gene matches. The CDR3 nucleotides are TGTGCCAGCAGCTCGGGACAGGGGCAACGGGGGCAGTACTTC. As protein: CASSSGQGQRGQYF.

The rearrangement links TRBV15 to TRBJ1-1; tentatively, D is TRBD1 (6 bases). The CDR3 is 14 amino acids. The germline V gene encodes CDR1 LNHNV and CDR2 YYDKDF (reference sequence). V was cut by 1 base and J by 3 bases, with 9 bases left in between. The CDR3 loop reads CATSRATGHTEAFF. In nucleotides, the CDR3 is TGTGCCACCAGCAGAGCAACAGGGCACACTGAAGCTTTCTTT.

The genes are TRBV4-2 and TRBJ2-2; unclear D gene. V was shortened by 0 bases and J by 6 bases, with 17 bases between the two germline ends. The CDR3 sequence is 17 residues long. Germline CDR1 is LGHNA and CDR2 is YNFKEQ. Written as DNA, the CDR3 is TGTGCCAGCAGCCAAGATTCAGGATTCCCTCTCCCCGGGGAGCTGTTTTTT. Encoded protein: CASSQDSGFPLPGELFF.

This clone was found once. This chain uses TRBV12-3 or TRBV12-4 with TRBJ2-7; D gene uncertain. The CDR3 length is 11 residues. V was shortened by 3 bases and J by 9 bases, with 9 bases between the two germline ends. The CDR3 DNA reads TGTGCCAGCAGTTTTCAACTAAGGCAGTACTTC. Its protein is CASSFQLRQYF.

In nucleotides, the CDR3 is TGTGCCAGCAGCGTACGTTATGACAGTTACGAGCAGTACTTC. It codes for CASSVRYDSYEQYF. This rearrangement joins TRBV9 to TRBJ2-7; D perhaps matches TRBD1 (5 bases). Germline values: CDR1 SGDLS, CDR2 YYNGEE. The CDR3 totals 14 residues. Trimming removed 1 base from V and 4 bases from J, with 12 bases in between.

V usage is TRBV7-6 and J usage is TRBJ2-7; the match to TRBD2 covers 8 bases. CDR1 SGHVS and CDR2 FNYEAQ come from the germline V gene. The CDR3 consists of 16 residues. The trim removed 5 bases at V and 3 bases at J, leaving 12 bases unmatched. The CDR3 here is CASSRSPGLVLYEQYF. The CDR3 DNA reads TGTGCCAGCAGCCGCAGCCCGGGACTAGTACTCTACGAGCAGTACTTC.

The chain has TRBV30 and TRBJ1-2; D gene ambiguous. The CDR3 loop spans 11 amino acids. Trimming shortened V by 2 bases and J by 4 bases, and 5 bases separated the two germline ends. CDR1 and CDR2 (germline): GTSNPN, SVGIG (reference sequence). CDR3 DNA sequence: TGTGCCTGGAGTCCCAGCTATGGCTACACCTTC. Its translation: CAWSPSYGYTF.

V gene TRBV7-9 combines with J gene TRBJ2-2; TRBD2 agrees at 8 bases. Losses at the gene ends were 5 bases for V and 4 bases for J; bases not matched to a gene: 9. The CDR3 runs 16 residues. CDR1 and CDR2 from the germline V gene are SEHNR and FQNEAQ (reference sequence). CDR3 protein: CASSPGLVGVTGELFF. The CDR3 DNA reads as TGTGCCAGCAGCCCGGGACTAGTCGGGGTCACCGGGGAGCTGTTTTTT.

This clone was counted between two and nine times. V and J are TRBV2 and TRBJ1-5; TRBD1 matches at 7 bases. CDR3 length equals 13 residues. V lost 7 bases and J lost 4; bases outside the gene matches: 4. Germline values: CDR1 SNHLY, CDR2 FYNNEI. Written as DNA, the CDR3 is TGTGCCAGCATGGGGGACAGTAATCAGCCCCAGCATTTT. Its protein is CASMGDSNQPQHF.

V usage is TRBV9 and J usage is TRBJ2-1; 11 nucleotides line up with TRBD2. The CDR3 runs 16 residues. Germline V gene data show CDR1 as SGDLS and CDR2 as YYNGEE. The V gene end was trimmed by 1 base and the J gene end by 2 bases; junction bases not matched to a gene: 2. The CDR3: CASSVLAGGPYNEQFF. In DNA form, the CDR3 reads TGTGCCAGCAGCGTACTAGCGGGGGGACCCTACAATGAGCAGTTCTTC.

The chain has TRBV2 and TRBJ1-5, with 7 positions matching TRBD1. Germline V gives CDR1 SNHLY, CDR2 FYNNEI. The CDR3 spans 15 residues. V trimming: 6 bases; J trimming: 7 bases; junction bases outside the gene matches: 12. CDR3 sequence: CASREDRFLSQPQHF. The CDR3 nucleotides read TGTGCCAGCAGAGAGGACAGGTTTCTTTCCCAGCCCCAGCATTTT.

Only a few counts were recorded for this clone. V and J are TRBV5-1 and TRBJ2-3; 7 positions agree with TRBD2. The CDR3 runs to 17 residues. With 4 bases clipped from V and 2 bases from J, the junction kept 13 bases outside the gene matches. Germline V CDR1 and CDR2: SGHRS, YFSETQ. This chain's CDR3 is CASSPRGSGSYTDTQYF. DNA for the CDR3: TGCGCCAGCAGCCCCCGCGGTAGCGGGTCCTACACAGATACGCAGTATTTT.